Each of the 28 T cell receptor beta chains below was sequenced from the same sample in a study of control samples from healthy donors and cancer patients. Sequencing was performed with immunoSEQ multiplex PCR; in TCRdb, only in-frame clones are kept and a portion is missing. The repertoire holds 150,000 to 200,000 clones, with roughly 90% as singletons. The specimen sequenced was blood. Source of these receptors: a woman in her 50s in good health.

This chain connects TRBV3-1 (or the pseudogene TRBV3-2) to TRBJ1-5; D is undetermined. Germline V lookup: CDR1 LGHDT, CDR2 YNNKEL (reference sequence). The CDR3 contains 15 residues. V lost 3 bases to trimming and J lost 8 bases, with 17 bases between them. The CDR3 loop reads CASSQTSRDVEPQHF. Written as DNA, the CDR3 is TGTGCCAGCAGCCAGACCTCCCGTGATGTGGAGCCCCAGCATTTT.

V is TRBV13 and J is TRBJ2-1, with 10 bases matching TRBD2. This CDR3 contains 18 residues. Germline V gene lookup returns CDR1 PRHDT and CDR2 FYEKMQ (reference sequence). Trimming cost V 1 base and J 2 bases; bases outside gene matches: 8. The CDR3 is CASSLAAGGLIPYNEQFF. DNA of the CDR3: TGTGCCAGCAGCTTAGCAGCGGGGGGGCTTATCCCCTACAATGAGCAGTTCTTC.

The CDR3 region is CASSLRVAGSTDTQYF. In DNA form, the CDR3 reads TGTGCCAGCAGCTTGAGGGTAGCGGGATCCACAGATACGCAGTATTTT. The chain carries TRBV5-4 and TRBJ2-3; 8 nucleotides match TRBD2. Germline V gene sequence: CDR1 SGHNT, CDR2 YYREEE (reference sequence). Unmatched junction bases numbered 6, after V lost 1 base and J lost 2 bases. This CDR3 has 16 amino acids.

The chain couples TRBV19 to TRBJ1-1, with no clear D. Deletions cut 3 bases from V and 1 base from J, with 6 bases between. The CDR3 consists of 13 residues. Germline CDR1 and CDR2: LNHDA and SQIVND (reference sequence). For the CDR3, the DNA is TGTGCCAGTAGTATGCGGCAGAACACTGAAGCTTTCTTT. This encodes CASSMRQNTEAFF.

Only one count was recorded for this clone. This chain joins TRBV5-8 and TRBJ2-5; TRBD2 agrees at 7 bases. Germline-derived CDR1 and CDR2 are SGHTS and YDEGEE. The V and J ends lost 4 bases and 4 bases, in that order; junction bases with no gene match: 13. This CDR3 contains 16 residues. CDR3: CASSPLSGGGRETQYF. The CDR3 DNA follows: TGTGCCAGCAGCCCTTTGTCTGGCGGGGGTCGAGAGACCCAGTACTTC.

This clone turned up a few times. This CDR3 reads CSASGPAPLYEQYF. DNA of the CDR3: TGCAGTGCTAGTGGTCCAGCGCCTCTCTACGAGCAGTACTTC. The genes are TRBV20-1 and TRBJ2-7; D unclear. CDR3 length: 14 residues. Germline CDR1 reads DFQATT; CDR2 reads SNEGSKA (reference sequence). V lost 3 bases to trimming and J lost 3 bases, with 15 bases between them.

The V call is TRBV5-1, the J call TRBJ2-7; 10 bases fit TRBD2. The V segment lost 5 bases and the J segment 0 bases; nucleotides outside the gene matches: 8. CDR3 length: 16 residues. Germline CDR1 reads SGHRS; CDR2 reads YFSETQ. Here the CDR3 reads CASSSVAGGLSYEQYF. Here the CDR3 DNA reads TGCGCCAGCAGTTCGGTAGCGGGAGGTCTCTCCTACGAGCAGTACTTC.

The chain links TRBV12-5 to TRBJ2-3; 11 bases agree with TRBD2. J was trimmed by 11 bases and V by 1 base; bases with no gene match: 5. Germline CDR1 reads LGHNT; CDR2 reads FRNRAP. There are 14 residues in the CDR3. DNA for the CDR3: TGTGCTAGTGGTTTGGACCTTAGCGGGGGGGTGCAGTATTTT. Amino acid sequence: CASGLDLSGGVQYF.

The chain uses TRBV18 and TRBJ1-5; no definite D call. The V end lost 3 bases, the J end lost 3 bases, and 9 bases lay between the germline ends. This CDR3 is 14 amino acids long. The V gene's germline CDR1 is KGHSH and CDR2 LQKENI. The CDR3 nucleotides are TGTGCCAGCTCACCTCCGAATACCAATCAGCCCCAGCATTTT. Translation: CASSPPNTNQPQHF.

The chain employs TRBV19 and TRBJ1-1; 8 bases agree with TRBD1. Germline-derived CDR1 and CDR2 are LNHDA and SQIVND (reference sequence). The J segment lost 5 bases and the V segment lost 1 base, leaving 6 bases of the junction unmatched. The CDR3 spans 15 residues. The CDR3 sequence: CASSIGGRGLTEAFF. CDR3 DNA: TGTGCCAGTAGTATAGGGGGCAGGGGGCTTACTGAAGCTTTCTTT.

This rearrangement joins TRBV3-1 (or the pseudogene TRBV3-2) to TRBJ1-3; D gene uncertain. Germline assignment: CDR1 LGHDT and CDR2 YNNKEL (reference sequence). V shed 0 bases and J shed 0 bases, with 9 bases lying between them. The CDR3 runs to 16 residues. The CDR3 DNA is TGTGCCAGCAGCCAAGACCCCACAGTCTCTGGAAACACCATATATTTT. It codes for CASSQDPTVSGNTIYF.

The rearrangement uses TRBV5-1 and TRBJ1-4; 9 positions match TRBD1. CDR3 size: 17 residues. The V and J ends lost 2 bases and 6 bases, in that order; junction bases with no gene match: 11. The germline CDR1 and CDR2 sequences are SGHRS and YFSETQ. The CDR3 region has the DNA TGCGCCAGCAGCTTTTCCGGGACAGGGAATGGGCATGAAAAACTGTTTTTT. Translation: CASSFSGTGNGHEKLFF.

J is TRBJ1-5 and V is TRBV7-9; no clear D. Looked up from germline, CDR1 is SEHNR and CDR2 is FQNEAQ (reference sequence). This CDR3 comprises 13 residues. Deletions cut 4 bases from V and 2 bases from J, with 6 bases between. The CDR3 region is CASSSGGNQPQHF. Written as DNA, the CDR3 is TGTGCCAGCAGCTCAGGCGGCAATCAGCCCCAGCATTTT.

The chain joins TRBV5-1 to TRBJ2-3, with D possibly matching TRBD2 (6 bases). The CDR3 sequence is 16 residues long. Trimming removed 0 bases at V and 0 bases at J, with 11 bases between. CDR1 and CDR2 from the germline V gene are SGHRS and YFSETQ. The chain's CDR3 is CASSLALASSTDTQYF. In DNA form, the CDR3 reads TGCGCCAGCAGCTTGGCCCTAGCGAGTAGCACAGATACGCAGTATTTT.

The V gene is TRBV5-1, the J gene TRBJ1-2; D not resolved. From germline, CDR1 is SGHRS and CDR2 YFSETQ. The CDR3 length is 12 residues. V lost 1 base to trimming and J lost 5 bases, with 6 bases between them. The CDR3: CASSLTRYGYTF. CDR3 sequence (DNA): TGCGCCAGCAGCTTGACGCGGTATGGCTACACCTTC.

This sequence joins TRBV29-1 and TRBJ2-3; tentatively, D is TRBD1 (5 bases). Trimming left V 7 bases short and J 0 bases short, with 14 bases between. Germline V CDR1 and CDR2: SQVTM, ANQGSEA. This CDR3 spans 14 amino acids. CDR3 loop: CSAPRAGSTDTQYF. CDR3 bases: TGCAGCGCCCCCAGAGCAGGGAGCACAGATACGCAGTATTTT.

This chain joins TRBV18 and TRBJ2-5; D uncertain. Trimming took 3 bases from V and 4 from J, leaving 9 bases between them. CDR1 and CDR2 (germline): KGHSH, LQKENI. This CDR3 is built from 13 residues. The CDR3 nucleotides are TGTGCCAGCTCACCGGGCTTCAGAGAGACCCAGTACTTC. Its translation: CASSPGFRETQYF.

This chain connects TRBV27 to TRBJ2-6; no definite D call. Trimming took 6 bases from V and 3 from J, leaving 6 bases between them. CDR3 size: 13 residues. Germline V gives CDR1 MNHEY, CDR2 SMNVEV (reference sequence). In DNA form, the CDR3 reads TGTGCCAGCAGCTCTAATGGGGCCAACGTCCTGACTTTC. Translating gives CASSSNGANVLTF.

The V and J genes are TRBV11-2 and TRBJ1-5; D possibly corresponds to TRBD1 (5 bases). The CDR3 covers 15 residues. The V and J ends lost 4 bases and 4 bases respectively, with 14 bases between them. Germline CDR1 is SGHAT and CDR2 is FQNNGV. The CDR3 loop is CASSSHGAGNQPQHF. DNA for the CDR3: TGTGCCAGCAGCTCCCATGGGGCCGGGAATCAGCCCCAGCATTTT.

The chain uses TRBV9 and TRBJ2-7, with D tentatively TRBD1 or TRBD2 (7 bases each). CDR3 length: 15 amino acids. CDR1 is SGDLS and CDR2 is YYNGEE in the germline V gene. Deletions cut 0 bases from V and 2 bases from J, with 12 bases between. The CDR3 here is CASSVGGGGAYEQYF. The CDR3, as DNA: TGTGCCAGCAGCGTAGGGGGAGGGGGCGCCTACGAGCAGTACTTC.

V is TRBV3-1 (or the pseudogene TRBV3-2) and J is TRBJ1-2; D gene ambiguous. The CDR3 runs 16 residues. In germline, CDR1 is LGHDT, CDR2 YNNKEL (reference sequence). The ends were cut back, 4 bases at V and 2 bases at J, with 17 bases in the middle. CDR3 in amino acids: CASSPRGFQPNYGYTF. CDR3 nucleotides: TGTGCCAGCAGCCCTCGAGGGTTCCAGCCCAACTATGGCTACACCTTC.

The chain is built from TRBV6-5 and TRBJ1-1; weak D call: TRBD1 (6 bases). This CDR3 is built from 14 residues. Per the germline V gene, CDR1 is MNHEY and CDR2 is SVGAGI. The V end was cut by 7 bases, the J end by 5 bases, with 17 bases between. CDR3 residues: CASTTTGLGTEAFF. In DNA, the CDR3 is TGTGCCAGCACTACAACAGGGTTGGGGACTGAAGCTTTCTTT.

This chain uses TRBV30 with TRBJ1-5; no reliable D call. Per the germline V gene, CDR1 is GTSNPN and CDR2 is SVGIG (reference sequence). The CDR3 sequence is 13 residues long. V lost 2 bases to trimming and J lost 2 bases, with 7 bases between them. The CDR3 DNA is TGTGCCTGGAGTAGTGGGGGCAATCAGCCCCAGCATTTT. Protein product: CAWSSGGNQPQHF.

This clone was detected only once. The CDR3: CSVDPAQARPNYGYTF. CDR3 sequence (DNA): TGCAGCGTTGATCCAGCACAGGCCCGTCCTAACTATGGCTACACCTTC. This chain uses TRBV29-1 with TRBJ1-2; the D gene is possibly TRBD1 (5 bases). Germline V lookup: CDR1 SQVTM, CDR2 ANQGSEA. The CDR3 loop spans 16 amino acids. The V end was cut by 3 bases, the J end by 0 bases, with 17 bases between.

The chain carries TRBV4-3 and TRBJ1-6; D call uncertain. This CDR3 is built from 18 residues. Germline CDR1 LGHNA, CDR2 YSLEER. Trimming left V 3 bases short and J 4 bases short, with 19 bases between. The CDR3 nucleotides are TGCGCCAGCAGCCAGGATCGGGCCTCATTACTTTATAATTCACCCCTCCACTTT. The encoded protein is CASSQDRASLLYNSPLHF.

The chain links TRBV2 to TRBJ1-4; D is perhaps TRBD1 (5 bases). This CDR3 contains 15 residues. The V end lost 1 base, the J end lost 9 bases, and 15 bases lay between the germline ends. CDR1 and CDR2 from the germline V gene are SNHLY and FYNNEI. In DNA, the CDR3 is TGTGCCAGCAGTGAAGATCCAGGGAAGGATAAAAAACTGTTTTTT. This codes for CASSEDPGKDKKLFF.

The rearrangement links TRBV6-1 to TRBJ1-5; D is uncertain. CDR1 is MNHNS and CDR2 is SASEGT in the germline V gene. V was pared by 1 base and J by 5 bases, with 9 bases between. The length of the CDR3 is 14 residues. The CDR3 nucleotides are TGTGCCAGCAGTGAAGGTCGATGGGATCAGCCCCAGCATTTT. Residues: CASSEGRWDQPQHF.

This clone has a single count. The chain combines TRBV10-3 with TRBJ1-3, with 7 bases identical to TRBD1. The CDR3 loop spans 16 amino acids. The V gene end was trimmed by 2 bases and the J gene end by 1 base; junction bases not matched to a gene: 5. Germline assignment: CDR1 ENHRY and CDR2 SYGVKD. The CDR3 sequence: CAISEPSGGSGNTIYF. DNA of the CDR3: TGTGCCATCAGTGAGCCTTCAGGGGGATCTGGAAACACCATATATTTT.